A single sample gave rise to the 14 T cell receptor beta chains below, sequenced in a study of identical twins. TCRdb processed the 5' RACE reads anew with MiXCR; each CDR3 protein has one entry. The table lists about 1.7 million distinct CDR3 sequences, 25% to 35% of them singletons. The sample consisted of cord blood. The receptors come from a newborn girl in good health.

This clonotype was detected a few times. This sequence may be a read error, since a much larger clone differs from it by one base. The gene calls are TRBV7-2 and TRBJ1-6; D uncertain. From germline, CDR1 is SGHTA and CDR2 FQGNSA. The CDR3 is 11 amino acids. The CDR3 DNA reads TGTGCCAACAGCTTAGATTCACCCCTCCACTTT. Translated: CANSLDSPLHF. Drawing the rest from reference TRBV7-2 and TRBJ1-6, the complete variable domain is GAGVSQSPSNKVTEKGKDVELRCDPISGHTALYWYRQSLGQGLEFLIYFQGNSAPDKSGLPSDRFSAERTGGSVSTLTIQRTQQEDSAVYLCANSLDSPLHFGNGTRLTVT.

The chain uses TRBV18 and TRBJ2-3; no clear D. V lost 0 bases, J lost 4 bases, and 8 bases lay in between. Germline CDR1 KGHSH, CDR2 LQKENI. This CDR3 is 14 amino acids long. The CDR3 nucleotides read TGTGCCAGCTCACCACCATCTAAGGCAGATACGCAGTATTTT. As protein: CASSPPSKADTQYF.

In its sample, this clonotype was seen a few times. This chain joins TRBV29-1 and TRBJ1-2; 7 nucleotides agree with TRBD1. The trim removed 4 bases at V and 4 bases at J, leaving 12 bases unmatched. The CDR3 runs 15 residues. CDR1 is SQVTM and CDR2 is ANQGSEA in the germline V gene. CDR3 sequence: CSVVNRQGLFYGYTF. CDR3 coding DNA: TGCAGCGTTGTGAACAGACAGGGCCTTTTCTATGGCTACACCTTC.

CDR3 residues: CASRGSGRAYEQYF. CDR3 bases: TGTGCCAGCAGGGGTTCTGGAAGGGCTTACGAGCAGTACTTC. This chain links TRBV6-2 or TRBV6-3 with TRBJ2-7; D is unresolved. The V and J ends lost 6 bases and 4 bases respectively, with 16 bases between them. Germline V gene data show CDR1 as MNHEY and CDR2 as SVGEGT. CDR3 size: 14 residues.

The chain is built from TRBV20-1 and TRBJ2-7; 7 nucleotides line up with TRBD1. The germline gives CDR1 DFQATT, CDR2 SNEGSKA (reference sequence). The trim removed 5 bases at V and 0 bases at J, leaving 7 bases unmatched. This CDR3 is 14 amino acids long. CDR3 loop: CSAGRDSNSYEQYF. The CDR3 coding sequence is TGCAGTGCTGGCCGGGACAGCAACTCCTACGAGCAGTACTTC.

The chain carries TRBV18 and TRBJ1-5, with no clear D. V lost 3 bases to trimming and J lost 7 bases, with 13 bases between them. Germline assignment: CDR1 KGHSH and CDR2 LQKENI. The CDR3 consists of 14 residues. For the CDR3, the DNA is TGTGCCAGCTCACCCGGAAGGGCGATCCAGCCCCAGCATTTT. This translates into CASSPGRAIQPQHF.

Of note for this clonotype: This could be a read error, since a much larger clone is one nucleotide away. The chain recombines TRBV28 with TRBJ2-3, with D perhaps TRBD2 (6 bases). Germline V gene lookup returns CDR1 MDHEN and CDR2 SYDVKM. The length of the CDR3 is 14 residues. CDR3 in DNA: TGTGCCAGCAGTTTACTAACTAGCACAGATGCGCAGTATTTT. It encodes CASSLLTSTDAQYF.

The chain uses TRBV9 and TRBJ2-1; 11 nucleotides agree with TRBD2. This CDR3 comprises 16 residues. Germline values: CDR1 SGDLS, CDR2 YYNGEE. The trim removed 1 base at V and 8 bases at J, leaving 8 bases unmatched. The CDR3 nucleotides are TGTGCCAGCAGCGTAAGTCTAGCGGGAGGTGAGGATGAGCAGTTCTTC. It specifies CASSVSLAGGEDEQFF.

Comments on this clonotype: This may arise from a read error, as a much more abundant clone is one base away. V and J are TRBV5-1 and TRBJ2-1; 12 nucleotides line up with TRBD2. The CDR3 is 16 residues long. Germline lookup yields CDR1 SGHRS and CDR2 YFSETQ. V lost 4 bases and J lost 6; bases outside the gene matches: 8. CDR3 DNA sequence: TGCGCCAGCAGCCCCGGGACTAGCGGGTTCTGCAATGAGCAGTTCTTC. It codes for CASSPGTSGFCNEQFF.

The sample holds a few counts of this clonotype. The genes are TRBV7-9 and TRBJ2-7; D is perhaps TRBD1 or TRBD2 (5 bases each). With 1 base removed from V and 3 bases from J, the gap between germline ends came to 10 bases. There are 14 residues in the CDR3. The V gene's germline CDR1 is SEHNR and CDR2 FQNEAQ (reference sequence). The CDR3 spells CASSLDRDDYEQYF. The CDR3 nucleotides are TGTGCCAGCAGCTTAGACCGGGACGACTACGAGCAGTACTTC.

The chain has TRBV29-1 and TRBJ2-1; a weak D match, TRBD1 (6 bases). Germline lookup yields CDR1 SQVTM and CDR2 ANQGSEA. V gave up 0 bases and J gave up 13 bases, with 19 bases separating them. The CDR3 covers 14 residues. This chain's CDR3 is CSVEEDGTRETQFF. Here the CDR3 DNA reads TGCAGCGTTGAAGAAGACGGGACAAGAGAGACCCAGTTCTTC.

The chain couples TRBV5-1 to TRBJ1-3; a weak D match, TRBD1 (6 bases). Germline V gene data show CDR1 as SGHRS and CDR2 as YFSETQ. CDR3 length: 16 amino acids. Trimming shortened V by 1 base and J by 1 base, and 12 bases separated the two germline ends. Here the CDR3 DNA reads TGCGCCAGCAGCTTGTTGGGGGGGCAATCTGGAAACACCATATATTTT. This sequence encodes CASSLLGGQSGNTIYF.

This clonotype has only a few counts. The chain joins TRBV20-1 to TRBJ2-1, with D perhaps matching TRBD2 (6 bases). Germline V gene data show CDR1 as DFQATT and CDR2 as SNEGSKA (reference sequence). The CDR3 runs 13 residues. The CDR3 reads CSAARGSHNEQFF. The CDR3 nucleotides are TGCAGCGCTGCGCGGGGATCCCACAATGAGCAGTTCTTC.

This clonotype was seen only a few times. The rearrangement uses TRBV10-3 and TRBJ2-7, with 10 positions matching TRBD2. The CDR3 consists of 14 residues. The V segment lost 7 bases and the J segment 6 bases; nucleotides outside the gene matches: 9. From germline, CDR1 is ENHRY and CDR2 SYGVKD. The CDR3 loop reads CAITVTLAGSEQYF. DNA of the CDR3: TGTGCCATCACTGTAACACTAGCGGGATCCGAGCAGTACTTC.